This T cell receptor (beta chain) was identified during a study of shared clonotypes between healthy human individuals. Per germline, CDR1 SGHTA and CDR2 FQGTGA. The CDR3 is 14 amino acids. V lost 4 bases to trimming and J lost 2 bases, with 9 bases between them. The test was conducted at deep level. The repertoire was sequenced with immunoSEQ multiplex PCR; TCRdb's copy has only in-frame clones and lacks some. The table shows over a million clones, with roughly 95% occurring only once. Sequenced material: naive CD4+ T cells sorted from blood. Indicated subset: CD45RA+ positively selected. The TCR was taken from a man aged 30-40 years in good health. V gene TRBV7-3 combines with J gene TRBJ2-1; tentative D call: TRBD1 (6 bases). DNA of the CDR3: TGTGCCAGCAGCTCGACAGGCCCCTACAATGAGCAGTTCTTC. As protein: CASSSTGPYNEQFF.